These 8 T cell receptor beta chains were all obtained from the same sample, sequenced in a study of CD8 T cells in Susac syndrome. Random hexamers served to reverse transcribe roughly 0.45 to 1 ug RNA. In TCRdb, the immunoSEQ multiplex PCR reads were re-called with MiXCR into one record per CDR3 protein. This sample has 140,000 to 150,000 distinct CDR3 sequences, with approximately 94% found just once. Sequencing was performed on CD4+ T cells from PBMCs. Receptor source: a human donor in good health.

V usage is TRBV25-1 and J usage is TRBJ1-2; D unclear. Germline V CDR1 and CDR2: MGHDK, SYGVNS. V lost 4 bases, J lost 4 bases, and 7 bases lay in between. The CDR3 covers 12 residues. For the CDR3, the DNA is TGTGCCAGCAGTGGTCGATCCTATGGCTACACCTTC. It is translated as CASSGRSYGYTF.

J is TRBJ2-2 and V is TRBV3-1, with 9 positions matching TRBD1. CDR3 length: 16 amino acids. Trimming took 4 bases from V and 5 from J; bases not matched to a gene: 8. CDR1 LGHDT and CDR2 YNNKEL come from the germline V gene (reference sequence). The DNA for the CDR3 is TGTGCCAGCAGCCCTCAGGGGACAGGGATTACCGGGGAGCTGTTTTTT. This encodes CASSPQGTGITGELFF.

This clonotype showed up just a few times. This chain joins TRBV15 and TRBJ2-7, with D unclear. Germline CDR1 is LNHNV and CDR2 is YYDKDF (reference sequence). The V end lost 1 base, the J end lost 3 bases, and 4 bases lay between the germline ends. The CDR3 covers 12 residues. The CDR3 reads CATSRGGYEQYF. In DNA form, the CDR3 reads TGTGCCACCAGCAGAGGTGGCTACGAGCAGTACTTC.

The genes are TRBV24-1 and TRBJ2-7; 8 bases match TRBD1. The CDR3 loop spans 15 amino acids. Trimming took 4 bases from V and 5 from J; bases not matched to a gene: 9. CDR1 KGHDR and CDR2 SFDVKD come from the germline V gene. This chain's CDR3 is CATSDPGQGTDEQYF. As DNA, the CDR3 is TGTGCCACCAGTGACCCCGGACAGGGTACCGACGAGCAGTACTTC.

The CDR3 loop is CASSPSSGIGSLYEQYF. In nucleotides, the CDR3 is TGTGCCAGCAGTCCTTCTAGCGGGATAGGGTCCTTATACGAGCAGTACTTC. The genes are TRBV2 and TRBJ2-7; the match to TRBD2 covers 9 bases. J lost 4 bases, V lost 5 bases, and 15 bases had no gene match. Per the germline V gene, CDR1 is SNHLY and CDR2 is FYNNEI. The CDR3 contains 17 residues.

The rearrangement uses TRBV10-3 and TRBJ1-5; 11 nucleotides match TRBD1. The V and J ends lost 10 bases and 6 bases, in that order; junction bases with no gene match: 8. CDR1 and CDR2 from the germline V gene are ENHRY and SYGVKD. The CDR3 covers 14 residues. The CDR3 is CATRGQGVGQPQHF. CDR3 sequence (DNA): TGTGCCACTAGGGGACAGGGGGTTGGTCAGCCCCAGCATTTT.

V is TRBV3-1 and J is TRBJ2-5, with D perhaps being TRBD1 or TRBD2 (5 bases each). This CDR3 is 12 amino acids long. Looked up from germline, CDR1 is LGHDT and CDR2 is YNNKEL (reference sequence). The ends were cut back, 8 bases at V and 5 bases at J, with 12 bases in the middle. The CDR3 sequence: CASGGWPETQYF. CDR3 sequence (DNA): TGTGCCAGCGGGGGATGGCCGGAGACCCAGTACTTC.

The chain carries TRBV20-1 and TRBJ1-1; 7 positions agree with TRBD1. The CDR3 has 14 amino acids. With V trimmed by 5 bases and J by 1 base, 7 bases remained unmatched. Germline V gene sequence: CDR1 DFQATT, CDR2 SNEGSKA (reference sequence). The CDR3 sequence: CSAPEQGSNTEAFF. The CDR3 coding sequence is TGCAGTGCTCCGGAACAGGGGTCGAACACTGAAGCTTTCTTT.